This T cell receptor beta chain was documented in a study of shared clonotypes between healthy human individuals (dated by TCRdb to 2018 to 2021). Background on the whole study: The cohort comprised a couple of women and a few men aged 18 to 49 years. Each donor's leukapheresis produced roughly between about 0.8 and 8.9 billion PBMCs. To estimate repertoire size and how much clonotypes are shared between individuals, the study performed deep sequencing of blood TCR repertoires from 4 to 6 healthy adults. To increase sequencing depth and limit assay-specific biases, TCR repertoire library preparation and sequencing were carried out by different laboratories using diverse techniques. General conclusions and limits of the study: Sampling was limited to blood, and TCR repertoires in tissue likely differ from TCR repertoires in blood. Because the study included only a small number of donors, the genetic and exposure-history diversity represented was limited. Pairwise subsampling led to the expectation that sequencing depth would affect the degree of clonotype sharing among donors.

TCR CDR3 regions were amplified from genomic DNA by multiplex PCR using the deep immunoSEQ assay. For each cell subset, the extracted genomic DNA was distributed evenly across all wells of several immunoSEQ 96-well plates, and each plate served as one replicate. Each replicate PCR for unsorted PBMC received roughly 300 ng genomic DNA, equal to tens of thousands of T cell genomes. Genomic DNA from unsorted PBMC was sequenced over ten immunoSEQ deep assay plates. Purified libraries were quantified with a Qubit 3.0 fluorometer, sized on a Bioanalyzer 2100, and re-quantified with the KAPA Library Quantification kit. Each immunoSEQ 96-well plate was sequenced on its own single-read 150-cycle Illumina NextSeq 550 flow cell. Per the source publication's procedure: Because the immunoSEQ output held only junctional sequences and lacked quality scores, the filtering could not match the filtering applied to full-length reads. Sequences were annotated with PyIR, a Python wrapper for IgBLAST v1.9, using IMGT germline references to assign V/J genes and CDR3. Reads with weak V/J assignments (E-value above 1e-6), missing CDR3, stop codons, out-of-frame junctions, or ambiguous translated residues were removed. V3J clonotypes were defined by identical inferred V gene, J gene, and CDR3 amino acid sequence. The percentage overlap between two repertoires was calculated by dividing the number of shared unique clonotypes by the size of the smaller repertoire. Richness of each repertoire was evaluated using RTK rarefaction, the Chao1 estimator, and Recon v2.1 estimates of unobserved clonotypes. TCRdb stores this immuneACCESS table with in-frame sequences only. Part of the clones is absent; in the studies checked, under half of the shortfall reflects unresolved V genes, and no reason is known for the rest. V and J calls and clone size are those listed in that table; D and trimming were worked out from the DNA. The table for this sample lists approximately 470,000 clones; almost 80% of them were counted only once. The top ten hold about 12% of the sample.

A note on this clone: Its antigen is not yet known. No base quality values were provided; no much bigger clone lies one nucleotide off.

From its cysteine to its phenylalanine, the CDR3 spans 13 amino acids. CDR3 DNA only is kept here, 39 bases in frame from base 1. CDR1 and CDR2 were assigned from the germline V gene (reference sequence) as MNHNY and SVGAGI. V was cut back by 7 bases and J by 1 base, leaving a gap of 10 bases between them. The donors were healthy, HIV-negative adults with no recently reported acute infections or vaccinations. Every donor was a Caucasian adult living in Nashville, Tennessee, USA. In the unsorted samples, 90 million or so PBMCs were counted, and genomic DNA was extracted using the QIAamp DNA Blood Mini kit. Blood was collected by leukapheresis, and PBMCs were isolated by Ficoll-Histopaque density gradient centrifugation and then cryopreserved in liquid nitrogen vapor phase.

This TCR derives from a woman between 40 and 50 years old in good health. Some clones in this sample may be carry-over from other donors' samples. This chain is built from TRBV6-6 and TRBJ1-1; no D gene is confidently identified. The material sequenced was PBMCs. The CDR3 region reads CASTQAGNTEAFF. The nucleotide sequence reads as follows: TGTGCCAGCACCCAAGCAGGGAACACTGAAGCTTTCTTT.